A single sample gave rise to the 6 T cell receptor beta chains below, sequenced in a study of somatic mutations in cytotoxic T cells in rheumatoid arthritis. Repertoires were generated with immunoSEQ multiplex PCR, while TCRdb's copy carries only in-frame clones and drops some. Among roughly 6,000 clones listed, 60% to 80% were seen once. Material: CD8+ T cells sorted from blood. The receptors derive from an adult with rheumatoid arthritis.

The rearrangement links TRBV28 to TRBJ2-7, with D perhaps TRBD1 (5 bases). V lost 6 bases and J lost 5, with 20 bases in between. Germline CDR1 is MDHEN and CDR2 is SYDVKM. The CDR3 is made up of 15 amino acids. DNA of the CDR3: TGTGCCAGCAGAGAAAGACAGTCAAATTTCCACGAGCAGTACTTC. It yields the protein CASRERQSNFHEQYF.

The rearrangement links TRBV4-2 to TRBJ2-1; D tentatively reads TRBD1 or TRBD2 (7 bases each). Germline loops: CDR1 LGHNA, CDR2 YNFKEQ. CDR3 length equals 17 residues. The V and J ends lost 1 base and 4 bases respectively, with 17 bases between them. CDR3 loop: CASSQGVRGGAYNEQFF. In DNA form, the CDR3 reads TGTGCCAGCAGCCAAGGTGTCAGGGGGGGCGCGTACAATGAGCAGTTCTTC.

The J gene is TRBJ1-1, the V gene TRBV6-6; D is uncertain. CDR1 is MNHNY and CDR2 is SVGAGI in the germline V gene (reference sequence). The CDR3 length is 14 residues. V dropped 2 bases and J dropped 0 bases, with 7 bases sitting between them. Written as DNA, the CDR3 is TGTGCCAGCAGTTACGAGGACCTGAACACTGAAGCTTTCTTT. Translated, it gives CASSYEDLNTEAFF.

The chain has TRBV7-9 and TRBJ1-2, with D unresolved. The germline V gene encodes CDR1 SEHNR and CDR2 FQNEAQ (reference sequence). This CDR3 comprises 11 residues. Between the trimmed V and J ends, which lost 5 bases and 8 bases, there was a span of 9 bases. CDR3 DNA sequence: TGTGCCAGCAGCCCGACTTGGGGCTACACCTTC. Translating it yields CASSPTWGYTF.

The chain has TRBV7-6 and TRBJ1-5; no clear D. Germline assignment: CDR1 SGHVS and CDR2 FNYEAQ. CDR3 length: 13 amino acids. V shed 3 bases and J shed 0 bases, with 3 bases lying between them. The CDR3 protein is CASSFHSNQPQHF. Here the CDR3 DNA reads TGTGCCAGCAGCTTCCATAGCAATCAGCCCCAGCATTTT.

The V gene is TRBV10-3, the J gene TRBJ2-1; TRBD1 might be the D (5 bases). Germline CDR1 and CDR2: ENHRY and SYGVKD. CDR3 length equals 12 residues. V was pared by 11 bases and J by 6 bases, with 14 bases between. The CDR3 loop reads CAVDNRGNEQFF. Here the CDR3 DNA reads TGTGCCGTCGACAATAGGGGCAATGAGCAGTTCTTC.